These 17 T cell receptor beta chains were all obtained from the same sample, sequenced in a study of T cell responses to AZD1222 COVID-19 vaccine. TCRdb keeps only in-frame clones here, not all; method: immunoSEQ multiplex PCR. The repertoire consists of 99,000 or so clones, with approximately 90% occurring once and the leading ten covering 2.9%. The input for sequencing was peripheral blood, taken on day 0 of AZD1222 vaccination. Every receptor here comes from an adult in good health.

The CDR3 loop is CASSKGQGYGYTF. The CDR3 DNA is TGTGCCAGCAGCAAGGGGCAGGGCTATGGCTACACCTTC. The J gene is TRBJ1-2, the V gene TRBV7-2, with a weak D call TRBD1 (5 bases). The CDR3 runs to 13 residues. V was shortened by 5 bases and J by 4 bases, with 11 bases between the two germline ends. The germline CDR1 and CDR2 sequences are SGHTA and FQGNSA.

The chain uses TRBV19 and TRBJ1-2; TRBD1 might be the D (5 bases). This CDR3 has 13 residues. Per germline, CDR1 LNHDA and CDR2 SQIVND (reference sequence). V was pared by 1 base and J by 8 bases, with 11 bases between. The CDR3 reads CASSIGAGRGYTF. CDR3 coding DNA: TGTGCCAGTAGTATAGGGGCAGGGAGAGGCTACACCTTC.

This clone was recorded once. This chain joins TRBV19 and TRBJ1-3; tentative D call: TRBD1 (6 bases). The CDR3 sequence is 15 residues long. The V end was cut by 6 bases, the J end by 0 bases, with 12 bases between. Germline V CDR1 and CDR2: LNHDA, SQIVND (reference sequence). Here the CDR3 reads CASRKQGGSGNTIYF. The CDR3 DNA follows: TGTGCCAGTAGGAAACAGGGCGGCTCTGGAAACACCATATATTTT.

The chain uses TRBV3-1 (or the pseudogene TRBV3-2) and TRBJ2-7, with TRBD2 identical over 9 bases. The V gene's germline CDR1 is LGHDT and CDR2 YNNKEL (reference sequence). Trimming removed 0 bases from V and 0 bases from J; junction bases left unmatched: 9. The CDR3 totals 18 residues. In nucleotides, the CDR3 is TGTGCCAGCAGCCAAGACCTCCTTGGTAGCGGGAGCTCCTACGAGCAGTACGTC. It encodes CASSQDLLGSGSSYEQYV.

The V call is TRBV5-6, the J call TRBJ2-7, with 8 nucleotides matching TRBD2. Germline V gene sequence: CDR1 SGHDT, CDR2 YYEEEE. With 2 bases clipped from V and 0 bases from J, the junction kept 4 bases outside the gene matches. This CDR3 is 15 amino acids long. The CDR3, as DNA: TGTGCCAGCAGCTTCGGCGGGGGGAGCTCCTACGAGCAGTACGTC. Encoded protein: CASSFGGGSSYEQYV.

The chain recombines TRBV2 with TRBJ1-6, with D tentatively TRBD1 (6 bases). The CDR3 consists of 14 residues. Trimming removed 6 bases from V and 14 bases from J, with 20 bases in between. Germline CDR1 is SNHLY and CDR2 is FYNNEI. CDR3 coding DNA: TGTGCCAGCAGGGAGGACAGCCAAGCGATGGCCCTCCACTTT. This translates into CASREDSQAMALHF.

This chain connects TRBV7-2 to TRBJ2-7; unclear D gene. This CDR3 has 14 residues. Germline V gene sequence: CDR1 SGHTA, CDR2 FQGNSA. V was trimmed by 3 bases and J by 5 bases, leaving 14 bases between them. CDR3 protein: CASSLHVSTNEQYF. DNA of the CDR3: TGTGCCAGCAGCTTGCACGTATCTACGAACGAGCAGTACTTC.

V is TRBV6-5 and J is TRBJ2-3; 7 bases fit TRBD2. CDR1 and CDR2 (germline): MNHEY, SVGAGI. J gave up 2 bases and V 11 bases, and 10 bases lay outside the gene matches. There are 14 residues in the CDR3. The CDR3 DNA reads as TGTGCCCGCCCGGGGGGACTCGCCACAGATACGCAGTATTTT. Translation: CARPGGLATDTQYF.

CDR3 loop: CAITPGTGASGYTF. The CDR3 DNA reads as TGTGCCATCACTCCCGGGACAGGGGCTTCTGGCTACACCTTC. The V and J genes are TRBV10-3 and TRBJ1-2; 10 bases agree with TRBD1. The J segment lost 7 bases and the V segment lost 7 bases, leaving 9 bases of the junction unmatched. The CDR3 spans 14 residues. Germline lookup yields CDR1 ENHRY and CDR2 SYGVKD.

The chain recombines TRBV7-9 with TRBJ1-5, with D unclear. The CDR3 sequence is 12 residues long. V was pared by 4 bases and J by 3 bases, with 4 bases between. The germline gives CDR1 SEHNR, CDR2 FQNEAQ (reference sequence). CDR3 DNA: TGTGCCAGCAGCTCAAACAATCAGCCCCAGCATTTT. Residues: CASSSNNQPQHF.

This chain links TRBV7-2 with TRBJ1-5; D is unresolved. Trimming removed 0 bases at V and 4 bases at J, with 4 bases between. Germline V lookup: CDR1 SGHTA, CDR2 FQGNSA. This CDR3 region has 13 residues. Here the CDR3 reads CASSLAPNQPQHF. The CDR3 DNA reads as TGTGCCAGCAGCTTAGCTCCTAATCAGCCCCAGCATTTT.

The J gene is TRBJ2-1, the V gene TRBV4-2, with 11 bases matching TRBD2. Germline lookup yields CDR1 LGHNA and CDR2 YNFKEQ. CDR3 length equals 16 residues. V shed 0 bases and J 9 bases; nucleotides not matched to a gene: 7. The CDR3 DNA sequence: TGTGCCAGCAGCCAAGATGATGGGCTAGCGGGAGGTGAGCAGTTCTTC. Amino acid sequence: CASSQDDGLAGGEQFF.

The chain couples TRBV13 to TRBJ2-1; 8 bases match TRBD2. Germline CDR1 reads PRHDT; CDR2 reads FYEKMQ (reference sequence). The junction had 9 bases not matched to a gene; V was cut back by 7 bases and J by 1 base. This CDR3 is 16 amino acids long. CDR3: CASTALAEGSYNEQFF. CDR3 sequence (DNA): TGTGCCAGCACCGCACTAGCGGAGGGGTCCTACAATGAGCAGTTCTTC. Combining the CDR3 with reference TRBV13 and TRBJ2-1 gives the whole variable domain AAGVIQSPRHLIKEKRETATLKCYPIPRHDTVYWYQQGPGQDPQFLISFYEKMQSDKGSIPDRFSAQQFSDYHSELNMSSLELGDSALYFCASTALAEGSYNEQFFGPGTRLTVL.

The CDR3: CASSFGEIAYDTNTQYF. Here the CDR3 DNA reads TGTGCCAGCAGCTTTGGGGAGATAGCCTATGACACGAATACGCAGTATTTT. The J gene is TRBJ2-3, the V gene TRBV5-4, with D tentatively TRBD2 (5 bases). The germline CDR1 and CDR2 sequences are SGHNT and YYREEE (reference sequence). This CDR3 has 17 residues. V was cut by 2 bases and J by 7 bases, with 23 bases left in between.

This clone was seen more than once but under ten times. This sequence joins TRBV15 and TRBJ2-5, with 12 bases matching TRBD2. Per the germline V gene, CDR1 is LNHNV and CDR2 is YYDKDF (reference sequence). The CDR3 extends over 15 amino acids. J was trimmed by 1 base and V by 6 bases; bases with no gene match: 3. CDR3 sequence: CATRAGLAGQETQYF. The CDR3 DNA sequence: TGTGCCACCAGAGCGGGACTAGCGGGCCAAGAGACCCAGTACTTC.

V is TRBV9 and J is TRBJ2-6; D possibly corresponds to TRBD1 (5 bases). The germline V gene has CDR1 SGDLS and CDR2 YYNGEE. CDR3 length equals 17 residues. V lost 1 base to trimming and J lost 3 bases, with 14 bases between them. The CDR3 sequence: CASSVKYPQGGANVLTF. The CDR3 DNA reads TGTGCCAGCAGCGTAAAATACCCCCAGGGTGGGGCCAACGTCCTGACTTTC.

The V call is TRBV7-3, the J call TRBJ1-6; the D is unclear. The CDR3 consists of 15 residues. Between the trimmed V and J ends, which lost 1 base and 7 bases, there was a span of 11 bases. CDR1 is SGHTA and CDR2 is FQGTGA in the germline V gene. The CDR3 protein is CASSLSTSLNSPLHF. CDR3 coding DNA: TGTGCCAGCAGCTTAAGCACCTCTTTGAATTCACCCCTCCACTTT. The variable domain in full, completed from reference TRBV7-3 and TRBJ1-6, reads GAGVSQTPSNKVTEKGKYVELRCDPISGHTALYWYRQSLGQGPEFLIYFQGTGAADDSGLPNDRFFAVRPEGSVSTLKIQRTERGDSAVYLCASSLSTSLNSPLHFGNGTRLTVT.